Listed below are T cell receptor beta chains from one sample, sequenced in a study of control samples from healthy donors and cancer patients. The protocol was immunoSEQ multiplex PCR, while the TCRdb copy is restricted to in-frame clones and leaves out a portion. The sample shows approximately 94,000 clones, approximately 84% of them seen only once. The material sequenced was PBMCs. The source of these receptors is a man in his 70s with lung cancer. CDR3s include the opening cysteine and the closing phenylalanine or tryptophan. A D gene is named only where the DNA matches it firmly. Not all rows give a size; the values are once, few, many and, for expanded clones, a class.

>TRBD1|TRBJ1-2|.|TRBV20-1
CSASRQGAYGYTF
TGCAGTGCTAGTCGTCAGGGGGCCTATGGCTACACCTTC
>.|TRBJ2-7|few|TRBV6-2/TRBV6-3
CASSYFGSSEQYF
TGTGCCAGCAGTTACTTTGGGTCGTCCGAGCAGTACTTC
>.|TRBJ2-6|.|TRBV18
CASSGRGTAAGSTGANVLTF
TGTGCCAGCTCCGGGCGTGGCACAGCAGCCGGTTCCACTGGGGCCAACGTCCTGACTTTC
>.|TRBJ2-7|.|TRBV9
CASSDLDEQYF
TGTGCCAGCAGCGACCTAGACGAGCAGTACTTC
>.|TRBJ1-2|few|TRBV29-1
CSARGREAGYTF
TGCAGCGCCCGAGGTAGGGAGGCTGGCTACACCTTC
>.|TRBJ1-5|.|TRBV6-2/TRBV6-3
CASSLTNRAADSNQPQHF
TGTGCCAGCAGTTTGACGAACAGGGCTGCGGATAGCAATCAGCCCCAGCATTTT
>TRBD2|TRBJ2-7|.|TRBV29-1
CSVRERGLYEQYF
TGCAGCGTTAGAGAGCGGGGGCTATACGAGCAGTACTTC
>.|TRBJ1-4|.|TRBV5-1
CASSPGTLGEKLFF
TGCGCCAGCAGCCCCGGGACGCTGGGTGAAAAACTGTTTTTT
>TRBD2|TRBJ2-1|.|TRBV7-8
CASSSGKLAGGLYNEQFF
TGTGCCAGCAGCTCAGGTAAACTAGCGGGGGGCCTTTACAATGAGCAGTTCTTC
>.|TRBJ1-5|.|TRBV28
CASSGEGGGNQPQHF
TGTGCCAGCAGTGGGGAGGGGGGGGGCAATCAGCCCCAGCATTTT
>.|TRBJ1-2|.|TRBV30
CAWNQEGSYGYTF
TGTGCCTGGAATCAAGAGGGTAGCTATGGCTACACCTTC
>TRBD1|TRBJ2-2|.|TRBV5-4
CASSVQGANTGELFF
TGTGCCAGCAGCGTACAGGGGGCGAACACCGGGGAGCTGTTTTTT
>.|TRBJ2-3|.|TRBV27
CASTRRGRATDTQYF
TGTGCCAGCACCCGGCGGGGCAGGGCTACAGATACGCAGTATTTT
>TRBD1|TRBJ2-1|.|TRBV7-7
CASSLVLDREQFF
TGTGCCAGCAGCTTAGTCTTGGACAGGGAGCAGTTCTTC
>.|TRBJ1-4|.|TRBV14
CAVKEEGVEKLFF
TGTGCCGTGAAGGAGGAGGGGGTTGAAAAACTGTTTTTT
>.|TRBJ2-2|.|TRBV9
CASSDLAGHTGELFF
TGTGCCAGCAGCGACCTAGCCGGGCACACCGGGGAGCTGTTTTTT
>.|TRBJ1-1|.|TRBV19
CASSIARGLGTEAFF
TGTGCCAGTAGTATAGCTAGGGGCTTGGGCACTGAAGCTTTCTTT
>.|TRBJ2-5|.|TRBV6-5
CATERGGVEETQYF
TGTGCCACTGAAAGGGGGGGTGTCGAGGAGACCCAGTACTTC
>.|TRBJ1-3|few|TRBV7-2
CASSLGGSSGNTIYF
TGTGCCAGCAGCCTGGGAGGGTCCTCTGGAAACACCATATATTTT
>.|TRBJ2-5|.|TRBV18
CASSPEGVLRETQYF
TGTGCCAGCTCACCAGAGGGCGTTTTGCGGGAGACCCAGTACTTC
>.|TRBJ1-4|.|TRBV4-1
CASSQFPPVATNEKLFF
TGCGCCAGCAGCCAATTCCCCCCAGTTGCAACTAATGAAAAACTGTTTTTT
>.|TRBJ2-7|once|TRBV6-5
CASRSTGVSSYEQYF
TGTGCCAGCAGGTCGACAGGAGTTTCTTCCTACGAGCAGTACTTC
>.|TRBJ1-2|.|TRBV27
CASAGRVDGYTF
TGTGCCAGCGCGGGCAGGGTGGATGGCTACACCTTC
>TRBD1|TRBJ1-3|.|TRBV7-9
CASSTDRNSGNTIYF
TGTGCCAGCAGCACGGACAGGAACTCTGGAAACACCATATATTTT
>.|TRBJ2-1|.|TRBV5-1
CASSVGAREEQFF
TGCGCCAGCAGCGTGGGGGCGAGGGAAGAGCAGTTCTTC
>.|TRBJ1-1|.|TRBV4-1
CASSQSSGNTEAFF
TGCGCCAGCAGCCAAAGCTCCGGGAACACTGAAGCTTTCTTT
>TRBD1|TRBJ2-7|.|TRBV5-1
CASRLPGQGYEQYF
TGCGCCAGCAGGCTCCCGGGACAGGGCTACGAGCAGTACTTC
>.|TRBJ2-1|.|TRBV19
CASSIVANEQFF
TGTGCCAGTAGTATAGTGGCCAATGAGCAGTTCTTC
>.|TRBJ2-7|.|TRBV5-4
CASSLGWETFYEQYF
TGTGCCAGCAGCTTGGGCTGGGAAACGTTCTACGAGCAGTACTTC
>TRBD1|TRBJ1-2|few|TRBV4-1
CASSQVGGLIKGYTF
TGCGCCAGCAGCCAAGTAGGGGGCTTGATAAAGGGCTACACCTTC
>TRBD1|TRBJ1-2|.|TRBV9
CASAGQNYGYTF
TGTGCCAGCGCGGGACAGAACTATGGCTACACCTTC
>.|TRBJ2-3|.|TRBV3-1/TRBV3-2
CASSQSRDGRQYF
TGTGCCAGCAGCCAGAGCCGGGACGGAAGGCAGTATTTT
>TRBD1|TRBJ2-7|.|TRBV5-1
CASSLGQGTGEQYF
TGCGCCAGCAGCTTGGGACAGGGAACGGGGGAGCAGTACTTC
>TRBD2|TRBJ2-3|.|TRBV5-1
CASRPGLAGPTDTQYF
TGCGCCAGCAGACCCGGACTAGCGGGGCCCACAGATACGCAGTATTTT
>.|TRBJ1-5|.|TRBV5-8
CASRDSNQPQHF
TGTGCCAGCCGAGACAGCAATCAGCCCCAGCATTTT
>TRBD1|TRBJ1-4|.|TRBV7-9
CASSTQGAFEKLFF
TGTGCCAGCAGCACACAGGGGGCGTTCGAAAAACTGTTTTTT
>TRBD2|TRBJ2-1|once|TRBV9
CASSVEVSGGSYNEQFF
TGTGCCAGCAGCGTAGAAGTCAGCGGGGGGTCTTACAATGAGCAGTTCTTC
>.|TRBJ2-7|.|TRBV4-2
CASSQTSREQYF
TGTGCCAGCAGCCAAACGTCCCGCGAGCAGTACTTC
>TRBD1|TRBJ1-2|many|TRBV2
CASRSDRAQNYGYTF
TGTGCCAGCAGATCCGACAGGGCCCAGAACTATGGCTACACCTTC
>TRBD2|TRBJ2-3|.|TRBV28
CASSLPSGGSDTQYF
TGTGCCAGCAGTTTACCTAGCGGGGGTTCAGATACGCAGTATTTT
>.|TRBJ1-1|few|TRBV30
CAWTRRRMNTEAFF
TGTGCCTGGACTCGGAGACGGATGAACACTGAAGCTTTCTTT
>.|TRBJ2-3|.|TRBV10-3
CAISGEGKSTDTQYF
TGTGCCATCAGTGGAGAGGGCAAAAGCACAGATACGCAGTATTTT
>TRBD1|TRBJ2-7|once|TRBV27
CASFGTGGTYEQYF
TGTGCCAGCTTTGGGACAGGGGGCACCTACGAGCAGTACTTC
>TRBD2|TRBJ2-7|.|TRBV13
CASSSRWSASGESEQYF
TGTGCCAGCAGCTCAAGATGGTCGGCTAGCGGGGAAAGCGAGCAGTACTTC
>.|TRBJ1-3|.|TRBV19
CASRRGRGTGNTIYF
TGTGCCAGTAGGAGGGGCAGAGGGACTGGAAACACCATATATTTT
>TRBD1|TRBJ1-3|.|TRBV6-1
CASSERTGGRNTIYF
TGTGCCAGCAGTGAAAGGACAGGGGGAAGAAACACCATATATTTT
>TRBD2|TRBJ2-7|.|TRBV19
CASSRRVWEGREQYF
TGTGCCAGTAGTCGGCGGGTATGGGAGGGGAGAGAGCAGTACTTC
>.|TRBJ1-5|.|TRBV7-8
CASSPGRKYSNQPQHF
TGTGCCAGCAGCCCCGGACGCAAATATAGCAATCAGCCCCAGCATTTT
>.|TRBJ2-7|once|TRBV18
CASSPPGRGIIEQYF
TGTGCCAGCTCGCCACCGGGACGGGGGATCATCGAGCAGTACTTC
>TRBD2|TRBJ2-1|.|TRBV7-9
CAAQISGGYNEQFF
TGTGCCGCCCAGATTAGCGGGGGCTACAATGAGCAGTTCTTC
>TRBD1|TRBJ2-1|.|TRBV2
CASTGQGVYNEQFF
TGTGCCAGCACGGGACAGGGGGTCTACAATGAGCAGTTCTTC
>.|TRBJ2-7|few|TRBV6-1
CASSDPGAASYEQYF
TGTGCCAGCAGTGATCCCGGGGCGGCGAGTTACGAGCAGTACTTC
>.|TRBJ2-7|few|TRBV5-4
CASSLDRAAEQYF
TGTGCCAGCAGCTTGGACCGAGCGGCCGAGCAGTACTTC
>TRBD1|TRBJ1-4|.|TRBV15
CATSRPGQGAEKLFF
TGTGCCACCAGCAGGCCCGGACAGGGGGCAGAAAAACTGTTTTTT
>.|TRBJ1-4|.|TRBV19
CASSLQQGTEKLFF
TGTGCCAGTAGTCTACAACAGGGTACCGAAAAACTGTTTTTT
>TRBD2|TRBJ2-1|once|TRBV6-5
CASSPGLANHEQFF
TGTGCCAGCAGCCCGGGACTAGCAAACCATGAGCAGTTCTTC
>.|TRBJ1-2|.|TRBV21-1
CASSGPGHTGAGYTF
TGTGCCAGCAGCGGTCCGGGACACACCGGGGCCGGCTACACCTTC
>TRBD2|TRBJ2-3|.|TRBV7-9
CASSYKRGGVSTDTQYF
TGTGCCAGCAGTTACAAGCGGGGGGGCGTTAGCACAGATACGCAGTATTTT
>.|TRBJ2-4|.|TRBV3-1/TRBV3-2
CASSHRARGEAKNIQYF
TGTGCCAGCAGCCACCGGGCCAGGGGTGAGGCCAAAAACATTCAGTACTTC